The clone carrying this T cell receptor (beta chain) was recorded once. This sample stems from a study of blood T cell repertoires in COVID-19. As for the study in general: There were acute and convalescent COVID-19 samples, and they came from the United States, Italy and Spain. From T cells, B-cell-depleted T cells, or PBMCs came the material, which was cDNA or gDNA.

The CDR3 consists of 16 residues. Per the authors' pipeline: The authors estimated nucleated cell counts from reference gene primer amplification. Assay used: immunoSEQ multiplex PCR; TCRdb lists only in-frame clones, some missing. V and J calls and clone size are copied from that table; D and trimming were computed from the DNA. There are approximately 69,000 clones in the sample; around four fifths occur only once, and roughly 18% lies in the top ten. Sequenced input: peripheral blood. This chain uses TRBV21-1 with TRBJ2-1; the table assigns TRBD2, which was not confirmed against the DNA. TRBV21-1 is annotated as a pseudogene. The origin of this receptor is an elderly woman with acute or convalescent COVID-19. CDR3 bases: TGTGCCAGCAGCAATAGCTTCCTAGCGGAGGACAATGAGCAGTTCTTC. It specifies CASSNSFLAEDNEQFF.